This T cell receptor (beta chain) was observed in a study of T-cell reconstitution after alpha-beta-depleted transplantation in children. The CDR3 is made up of 15 amino acids. CDR1 is SNHLY and CDR2 is FYNNEI in the germline V gene. V shed 5 bases and J shed 7 bases, with 20 bases lying between them. Preparation of the TCRbeta library used unique molecular identifiers. TCRdb reprocessed the PCR reads via MiXCR and lists one record per CDR3 protein. Here the sample spans roughly 200,000 distinct CDR3 sequences, around 7% being singletons. General study points: Roughly two months post-transplant, alpha-beta T cells reportedly originated from several hundred graft clones that had expanded. Elevated TCRbeta diversity at day 60 was traced, in some patients, to surviving recipient T cells and thymic progenitors. It was newly produced T cells that mostly accounted for T-cell counts and diversity one year after transplant.

On this clonotype itself: Its target is unknown.

The material sequenced was PBMCs, taken before TCRalphabeta/CD19-depleted stem cell transplant. The clonotype was recovered from a boy aged 2 to 10 with acute lymphoblastic leukemia, due to receive a stem cell transplant. J is TRBJ2-5 and V is TRBV2; possible D gene TRBD2, 5 bases. The CDR3 spells CASSLVKTPEGTQYF. The CDR3 DNA follows: TGTGCCAGCAGTTTAGTCAAAACGCCAGAGGGGACCCAGTACTTC.